This TCR beta chain was retrieved from a study of T cell responses to AZD1222 COVID-19 vaccine. Profiled with immunoSEQ multiplex PCR; TCRdb holds only in-frame clones, not every one. Seen here are roughly 100,000 clones, 89% observed once, and the top ten hold roughly 1.7%. As for this clone: Its target is unknown.

Findings and caveats of the study: Baseline serology detected seropositivity in only six or seven AZD1222 recipients. Possibly, clonal diversity was underestimated; donors were largely white British and included more females.

The CDR3 consists of 11 residues. The germline V gene encodes CDR1 SEHNR and CDR2 FQNEAQ (reference sequence). V shed 1 base and J shed 7 bases, with 4 bases lying between them. Sequencing was performed on peripheral blood, taken on day 0 of AZD1222 vaccination. The J gene is TRBJ1-1, the V gene TRBV7-9; D ambiguous. The sequence was obtained from an adult in good health. The chain's CDR3 is CASSLGGEAFF. CDR3 nucleotides: TGTGCCAGCAGCTTAGGAGGTGAAGCTTTCTTT. Variable domain in full (rest from reference TRBV7-9 and TRBJ1-1): DTGVSQNPRHKITKRGQNVTFRCDPISEHNRLYWYRQTLGQGPEFLTYFQNEAQLEKSRLLSDRFSAERPKGSFSTLEIQRTEQGDSAMYLCASSLGGEAFFGQGTRLTVV.